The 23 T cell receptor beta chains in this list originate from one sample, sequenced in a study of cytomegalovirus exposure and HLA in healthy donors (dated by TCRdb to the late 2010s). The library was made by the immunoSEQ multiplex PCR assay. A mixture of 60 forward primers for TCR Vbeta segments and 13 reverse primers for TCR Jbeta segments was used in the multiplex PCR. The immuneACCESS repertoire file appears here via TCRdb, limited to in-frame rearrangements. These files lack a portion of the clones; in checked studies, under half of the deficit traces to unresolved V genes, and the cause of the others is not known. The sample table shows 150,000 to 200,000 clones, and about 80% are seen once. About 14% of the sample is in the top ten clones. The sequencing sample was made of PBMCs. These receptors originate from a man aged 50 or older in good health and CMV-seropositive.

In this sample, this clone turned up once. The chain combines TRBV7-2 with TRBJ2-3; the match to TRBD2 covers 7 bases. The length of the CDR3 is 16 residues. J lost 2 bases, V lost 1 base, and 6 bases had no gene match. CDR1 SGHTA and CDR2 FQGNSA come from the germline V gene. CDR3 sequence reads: CASSLGTSVYTDTQYF. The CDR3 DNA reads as TGTGCCAGCAGCTTAGGGACTAGTGTTTACACAGATACGCAGTATTTT.

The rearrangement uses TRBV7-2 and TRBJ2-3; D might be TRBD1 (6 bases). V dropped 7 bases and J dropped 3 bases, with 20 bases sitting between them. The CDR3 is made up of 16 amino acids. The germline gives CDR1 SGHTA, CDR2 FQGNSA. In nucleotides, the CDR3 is TGTGCCAGCAACGCACAGACAGGTCTTTTAACAGATACGCAGTATTTT. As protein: CASNAQTGLLTDTQYF.

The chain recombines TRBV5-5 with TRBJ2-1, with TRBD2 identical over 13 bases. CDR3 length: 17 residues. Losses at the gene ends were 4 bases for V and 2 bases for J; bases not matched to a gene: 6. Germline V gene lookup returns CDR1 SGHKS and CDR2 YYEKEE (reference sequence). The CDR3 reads CASSTVLAGGPYNEQFF. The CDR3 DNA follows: TGTGCCAGCAGCACCGTACTAGCGGGGGGGCCCTACAATGAGCAGTTCTTC. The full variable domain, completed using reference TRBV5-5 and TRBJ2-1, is DAGVTQSPTHLIKTRGQQVTLRCSPISGHKSVSWYQQVLGQGPQFIFQYYEKEERGRGNFPDRFSARQFPNYSSELNVNALLLGDSALYLCASSTVLAGGPYNEQFFGPGTRLTVL.

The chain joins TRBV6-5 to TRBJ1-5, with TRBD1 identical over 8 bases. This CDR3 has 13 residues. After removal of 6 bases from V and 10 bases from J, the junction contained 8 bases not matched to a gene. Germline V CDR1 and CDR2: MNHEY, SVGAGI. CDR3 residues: CASSRDRFDPQHF. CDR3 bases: TGTGCCAGCAGCCGGGACAGGTTTGACCCCCAGCATTTT.

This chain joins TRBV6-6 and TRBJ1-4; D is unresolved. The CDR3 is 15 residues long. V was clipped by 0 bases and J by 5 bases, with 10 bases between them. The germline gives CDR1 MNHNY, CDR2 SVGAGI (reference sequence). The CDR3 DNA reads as TGTGCCAGCAGTTACTCGAGAGGAGGAAATGAAAAACTGTTTTTT. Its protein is CASSYSRGGNEKLFF.

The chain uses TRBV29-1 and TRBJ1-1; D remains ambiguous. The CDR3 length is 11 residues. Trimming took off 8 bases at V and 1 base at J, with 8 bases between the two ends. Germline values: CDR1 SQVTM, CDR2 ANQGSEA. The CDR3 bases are TGCAGCTACGTAGCGAACACTGAAGCTTTCTTT. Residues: CSYVANTEAFF.

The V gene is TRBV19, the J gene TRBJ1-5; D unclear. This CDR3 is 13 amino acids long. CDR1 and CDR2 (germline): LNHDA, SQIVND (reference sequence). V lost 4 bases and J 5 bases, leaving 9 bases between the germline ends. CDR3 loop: CASSTGGYQPQHF. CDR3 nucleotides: TGTGCCAGTAGTACTGGAGGATATCAGCCCCAGCATTTT.

The CDR3 DNA reads TGTGCCTGGAGTAGAGGCGGAAGACCCTACAATGAGCAGTTCTTC. Residues: CAWSRGGRPYNEQFF. This chain uses TRBV30 with TRBJ2-1; D ambiguous. The V gene's germline CDR1 is GTSNPN and CDR2 SVGIG (reference sequence). This CDR3 contains 15 residues. V lost 2 bases and J 2 bases, leaving 13 bases between the germline ends.

This chain's CDR3 is CASSSETSGSEQFF. CDR3 bases: TGTGCCAGCAGCTCCGAGACTAGCGGGTCTGAGCAGTTCTTC. The chain employs TRBV11-1 and TRBJ2-1; 10 nucleotides agree with TRBD2. This CDR3 is 14 amino acids long. The germline gives CDR1 SGHAT, CDR2 FQDESV (reference sequence). The trim removed 4 bases at V and 9 bases at J, leaving 6 bases unmatched.

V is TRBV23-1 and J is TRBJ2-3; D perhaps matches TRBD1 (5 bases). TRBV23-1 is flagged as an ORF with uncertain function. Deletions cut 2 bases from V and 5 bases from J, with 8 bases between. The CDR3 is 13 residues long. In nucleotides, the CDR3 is TGCGCCAGCAGTCAAATACAGGAAGATACGCAGTATTTT. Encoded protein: CASSQIQEDTQYF.

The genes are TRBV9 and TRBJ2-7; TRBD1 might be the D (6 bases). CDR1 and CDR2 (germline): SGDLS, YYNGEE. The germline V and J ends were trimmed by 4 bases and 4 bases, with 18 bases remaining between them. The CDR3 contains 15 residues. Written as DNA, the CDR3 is TGTGCCAGCAGCCTAGGGGGTGAGAGGGATTACGAGCAGTACTTC. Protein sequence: CASSLGGERDYEQYF. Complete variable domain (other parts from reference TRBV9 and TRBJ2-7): DSGVTQTPKHLITATGQRVTLRCSPRSGDLSVYWYQQSLDQGLQFLIQYYNGEERAKGNILERFSAQQFPDLHSELNLSSLELGDSALYFCASSLGGERDYEQYFGPGTRLTVT.

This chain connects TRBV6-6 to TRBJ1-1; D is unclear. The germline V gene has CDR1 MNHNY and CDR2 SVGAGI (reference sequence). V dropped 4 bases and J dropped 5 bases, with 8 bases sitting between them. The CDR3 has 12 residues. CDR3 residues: CASSWTGTEAFF. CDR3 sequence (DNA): TGTGCCAGCAGTTGGACGGGGACTGAAGCTTTCTTT.

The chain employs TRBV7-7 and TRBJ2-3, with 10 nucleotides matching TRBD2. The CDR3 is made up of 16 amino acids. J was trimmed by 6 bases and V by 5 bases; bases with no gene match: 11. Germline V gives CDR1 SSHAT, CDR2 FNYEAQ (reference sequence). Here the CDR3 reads CASSPTAAGGWDTQYF. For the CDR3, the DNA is TGTGCCAGCAGCCCCACCGCAGCGGGGGGGTGGGATACGCAGTATTTT.

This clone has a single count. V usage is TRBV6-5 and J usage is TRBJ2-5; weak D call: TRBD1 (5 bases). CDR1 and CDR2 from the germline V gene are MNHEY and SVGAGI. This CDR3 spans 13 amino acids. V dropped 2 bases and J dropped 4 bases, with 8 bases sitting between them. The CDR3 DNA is TGTGCCAGCAGTTACCCAGGGTCAGAGACCCAGTACTTC. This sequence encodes CASSYPGSETQYF.

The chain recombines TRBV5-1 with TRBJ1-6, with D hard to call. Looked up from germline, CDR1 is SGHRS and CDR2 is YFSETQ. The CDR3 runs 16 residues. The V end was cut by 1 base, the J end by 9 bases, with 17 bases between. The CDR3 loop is CASSLLPGSSSSPLHF. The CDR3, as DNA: TGCGCCAGCAGCTTGTTGCCGGGTTCGTCTTCTTCACCCCTCCACTTT.

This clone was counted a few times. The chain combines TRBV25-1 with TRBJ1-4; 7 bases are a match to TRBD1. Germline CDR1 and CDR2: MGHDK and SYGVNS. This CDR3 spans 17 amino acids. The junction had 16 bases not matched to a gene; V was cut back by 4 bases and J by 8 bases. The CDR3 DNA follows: TGTGCCAGCAGTGGAATGGTAGTAGGGGGCAAGGGAGAAAAACTGTTTTTT. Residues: CASSGMVVGGKGEKLFF.

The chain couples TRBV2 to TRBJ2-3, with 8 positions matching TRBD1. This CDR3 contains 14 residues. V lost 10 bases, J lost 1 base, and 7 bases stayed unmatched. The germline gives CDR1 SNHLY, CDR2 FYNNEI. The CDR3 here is CATRLGQGTDTQYF. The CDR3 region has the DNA TGTGCCACCCGACTGGGACAGGGCACAGATACGCAGTATTTT.

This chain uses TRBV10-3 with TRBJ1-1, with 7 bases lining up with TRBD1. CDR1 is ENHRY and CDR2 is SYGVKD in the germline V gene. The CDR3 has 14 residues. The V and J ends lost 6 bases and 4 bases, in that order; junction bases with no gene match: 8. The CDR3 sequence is CAISVGGSRTEAFF. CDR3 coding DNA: TGTGCCATCAGCGTAGGGGGCTCGCGCACTGAAGCTTTCTTT.

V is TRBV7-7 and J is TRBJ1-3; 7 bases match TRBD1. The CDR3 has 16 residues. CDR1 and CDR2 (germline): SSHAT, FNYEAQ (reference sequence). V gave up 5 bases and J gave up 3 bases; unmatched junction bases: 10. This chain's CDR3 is CASSPHPQGNGNTIYF. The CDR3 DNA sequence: TGTGCCAGCAGCCCGCACCCACAGGGGAATGGAAACACCATATATTTT.

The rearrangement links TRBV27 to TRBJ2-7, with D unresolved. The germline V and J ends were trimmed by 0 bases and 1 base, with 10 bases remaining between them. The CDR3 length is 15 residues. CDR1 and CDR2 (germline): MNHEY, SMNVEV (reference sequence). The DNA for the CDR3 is TGTGCCAGCAGTTTATCGGTACATCCTTCCTACGAGCAGTACTTC. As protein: CASSLSVHPSYEQYF.

The CDR3 here is CASSLAGPGAKNIQYF. DNA of the CDR3: TGCGCCAGCAGCTTGGCCGGTCCAGGAGCCAAAAACATTCAGTACTTC. This rearrangement joins TRBV5-1 to TRBJ2-4; the D is unclear. V lost 0 bases and J lost 0, with 10 bases in between. The CDR3 is made up of 16 amino acids. Germline loops: CDR1 SGHRS, CDR2 YFSETQ.

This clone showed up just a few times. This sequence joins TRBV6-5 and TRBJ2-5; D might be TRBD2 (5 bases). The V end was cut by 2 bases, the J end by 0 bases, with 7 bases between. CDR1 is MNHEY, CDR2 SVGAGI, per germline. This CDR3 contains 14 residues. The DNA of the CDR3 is TGTGCCAGCAGTTACGGAGCGGACCAAGAGACCCAGTACTTC. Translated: CASSYGADQETQYF.

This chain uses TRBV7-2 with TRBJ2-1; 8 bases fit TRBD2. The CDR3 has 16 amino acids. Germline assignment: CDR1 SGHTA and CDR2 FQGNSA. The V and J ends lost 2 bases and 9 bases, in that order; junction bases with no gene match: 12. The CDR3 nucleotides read TGTGCCAGCAGCTTAAGGATTAGCGGGGTTCAGGGTGAGCAGTTCTTC. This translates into CASSLRISGVQGEQFF.